What follows is one T cell receptor beta chain and its context. What it binds is unknown. The data belong to a study of T-cell memory formation after mild COVID-19. Study-wide context: TCR clusters mostly belonged to single donors.

General study points: A balance of CD4 and CD8 characterized clones contracting day 15 to 85, whereas later expanders leaned CD4+. Cross-reactive memory appears to have joined, as suggested by some responding clones showing up in pre-infection memory. For second-wave clones that peaked at day 37, SARS-CoV-2 specificity went unverified.

TCRdb fed the 5' RACE reads into MiXCR, producing one record per CDR3 protein. The repertoire holds 450,000 to 650,000 distinct CDR3 sequences, with over 20% as singletons. The ends were cut back, 2 bases at V and 6 bases at J, with 14 bases in the middle. The germline gives CDR1 DFQATT, CDR2 SNEGSKA (reference sequence). The CDR3 covers 14 residues. Sequencing used PBMCs or a T cell subset sorted from them (not recorded which). The V call is TRBV20-1, the J call TRBJ2-1; D possibly corresponds to TRBD2 (5 bases). The clonotype comes from an adult woman who had mild COVID-19 (a few samples of this study predate the infection). Cell type and time point are not known. The CDR3: CSARPYLEGNEQFF. DNA of the CDR3: TGCAGTGCTAGACCCTATCTAGAGGGCAATGAGCAGTTCTTC.